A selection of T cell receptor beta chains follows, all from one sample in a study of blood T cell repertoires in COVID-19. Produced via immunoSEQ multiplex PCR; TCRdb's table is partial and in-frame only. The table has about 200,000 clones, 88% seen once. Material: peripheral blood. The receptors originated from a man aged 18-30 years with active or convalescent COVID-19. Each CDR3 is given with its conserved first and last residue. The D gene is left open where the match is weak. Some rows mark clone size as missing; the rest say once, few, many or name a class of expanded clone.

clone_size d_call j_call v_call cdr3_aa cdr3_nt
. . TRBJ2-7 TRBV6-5 CASPLEFLHEQYF TGTGCCAGCCCGCTGGAGTTTTTGCACGAGCAGTACTTC
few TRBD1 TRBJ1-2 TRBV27 CASRWTGRSGYTF TGTGCCAGCAGGTGGACAGGGAGGTCTGGCTACACCTTC
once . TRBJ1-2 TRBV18 CASSPPMAGRFRYTF TGTGCCAGCTCACCACCGATGGCAGGGAGGTTTCGCTACACCTTC
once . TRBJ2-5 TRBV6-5 CASSRGGWETQYF TGTGCCAGCAGCCGAGGGGGTTGGGAGACCCAGTACTTC
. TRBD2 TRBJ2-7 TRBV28 CASRAGGPYEQYF TGTGCCAGCCGGGCGGGAGGGCCTTACGAGCAGTACTTC
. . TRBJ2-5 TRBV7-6 CASSLHEVGAETQYF TGTGCCAGCAGCTTACATGAGGTTGGGGCAGAGACCCAGTACTTC
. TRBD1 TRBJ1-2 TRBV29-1 CSASTGGDYGYTF TGCAGCGCATCGACAGGGGGTGACTATGGCTACACCTTC
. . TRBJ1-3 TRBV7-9 CASSLVGENTIYF TGTGCCAGCAGCTTAGTAGGGGAAAACACCATATATTTT
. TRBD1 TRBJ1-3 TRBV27 CASSLRQGTGNTIYF TGTGCCAGCAGTCTTCGACAGGGAACTGGAAACACCATATATTTT
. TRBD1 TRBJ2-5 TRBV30 CAWSVLRATGSETQYF TGTGCCTGGAGTGTATTGAGGGCGACAGGGTCAGAGACCCAGTACTTC
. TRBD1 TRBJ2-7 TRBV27 CASRWTGSYEQYF TGTGCCAGCAGGTGGACAGGGAGTTACGAGCAGTACTTC
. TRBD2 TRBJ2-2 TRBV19 CASSMRGSTGELFF TGTGCCAGTAGTATGCGCGGGAGCACCGGGGAGCTGTTTTTT
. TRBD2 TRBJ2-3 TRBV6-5 CASSYSGTRRDTQYF TGTGCCAGCAGTTACTCCGGGACTAGGAGAGATACGCAGTATTTT
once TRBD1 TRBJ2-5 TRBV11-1 CASSLARTGLETQYF TGTGCCAGCAGCTTAGCTCGGACAGGGTTGGAGACCCAGTACTTC
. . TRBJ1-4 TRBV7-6 CASSLASPTNEKLFF TGTGCCAGCAGCTTAGCATCTCCAACTAATGAAAAACTGTTTTTT
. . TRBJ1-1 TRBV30 CAWSAGANTEAFF TGTGCCTGGAGCGCAGGGGCCAACACTGAAGCTTTCTTT
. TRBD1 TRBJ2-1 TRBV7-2 CASSPRSGQGGNEQFF TGTGCCAGCAGCCCCCGATCGGGACAGGGTGGAAATGAGCAGTTCTTC
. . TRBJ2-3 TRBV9 CASSVSSPWLPNTDTQYF TGTGCCAGCAGCGTTTCCTCCCCATGGCTCCCGAACACAGATACGCAGTATTTT
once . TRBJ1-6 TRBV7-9 CASSLVGQGNSPLHF TGTGCCAGCAGCTTAGTTGGGCAGGGGAATTCACCCCTCCACTTT
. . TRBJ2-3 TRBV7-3 CASQRAGTDTQYF TGTGCCAGCCAAAGAGCCGGCACAGATACGCAGTATTTT
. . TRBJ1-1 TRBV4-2 CASSQEAGNTEAFF TGTGCCAGCAGCCAAGAGGCAGGGAACACTGAAGCTTTCTTT
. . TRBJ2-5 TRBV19 CASSLGRETQYF TGTGCCAGTAGCCTGGGGCGGGAGACCCAGTACTTC
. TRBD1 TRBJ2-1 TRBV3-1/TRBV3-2 CASTDRFEQFF TGTGCCAGCACGGACAGGTTCGAGCAGTTCTTC
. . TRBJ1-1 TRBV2 CATNVLGHEAFF TGTGCCACCAACGTTTTGGGGCATGAAGCTTTCTTT
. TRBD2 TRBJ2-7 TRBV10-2 CASSRGLAGKGVEQYF TGCGCCAGCAGTCGAGGACTAGCGGGAAAAGGGGTCGAGCAGTACTTC
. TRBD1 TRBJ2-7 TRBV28 CASTDRPGQGTVEQYF TGTGCCAGCACCGACCGTCCGGGACAGGGGACTGTGGAGCAGTACTTC
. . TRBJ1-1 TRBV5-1 CASSLEQGIEAFF TGCGCCAGCAGCTTGGAACAGGGCATTGAAGCTTTCTTT
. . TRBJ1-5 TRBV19 CASGAGDGNQPQHF TGTGCCAGCGGGGCAGGGGATGGCAATCAGCCCCAGCATTTT
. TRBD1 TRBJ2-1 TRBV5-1 CASSFGQGTYNEQFF TGCGCCAGCAGCTTCGGACAGGGGACCTACAATGAGCAGTTCTTC
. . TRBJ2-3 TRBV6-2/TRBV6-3 CASTPGGSFTDTQYF TGTGCCAGCACCCCCGGAGGGTCCTTCACAGATACGCAGTATTTT
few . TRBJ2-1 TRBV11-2 CASSVNYEQFF TGTGCCAGCAGCGTCAACTATGAGCAGTTCTTC
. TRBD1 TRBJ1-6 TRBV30 CAWSTGTEYNSPLHF TGTGCCTGGAGTACCGGGACAGAATATAATTCACCCCTCCACTTT
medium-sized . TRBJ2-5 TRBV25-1 CASSLSQETQYF TGTGCCAGCTCGCTATCCCAAGAGACCCAGTACTTC
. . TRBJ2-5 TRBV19 CASSIEVLGQEETQYF TGTGCCAGTAGTATAGAAGTTCTTGGGCAGGAAGAGACCCAGTACTTC
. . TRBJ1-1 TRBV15 CATSRQVENTEAFF TGTGCCACCAGCAGACAGGTCGAGAACACTGAAGCTTTCTTT
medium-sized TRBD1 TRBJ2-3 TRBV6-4 CASSDSPGTGADTQYF TGTGCCAGCAGTGATAGTCCCGGGACAGGGGCAGATACGCAGTATTTT
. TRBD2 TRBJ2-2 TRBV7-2 CASSFVLGGAGELFF TGTGCCAGCAGCTTCGTCCTGGGGGGGGCCGGGGAGCTGTTTTTT
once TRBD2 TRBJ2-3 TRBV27 CASSLRTATGGGRGTDTQYF TGTGCCAGCAGTTTGCGTACTGCAACGGGAGGCGGGAGAGGCACAGATACGCAGTATTTT
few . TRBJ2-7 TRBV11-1 CASGGNSYEQYF TGTGCCAGCGGCGGAAACTCCTACGAGCAGTACTTC
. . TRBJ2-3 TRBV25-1 CASSASTDTQYF TGTGCCAGCAGTGCTAGCACAGATACGCAGTATTTT
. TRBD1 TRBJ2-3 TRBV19 CASSTRQGVSTDTQYF TGTGCCAGTAGTACCCGACAGGGGGTAAGCACAGATACGCAGTATTTT